The 27 T cell receptor beta chains below were found in one sample sequenced in a study of blood T cell repertoires in COVID-19. Data came from immunoSEQ multiplex PCR; TCRdb stores just in-frame clones and leaves some out. The sample yields over 100,000 clones, around 84% seen once. Source material: PBMCs or T cells enriched from blood (not recorded which). The receptors originated from a young woman who had recovered from COVID-19.

The chain is built from TRBV7-3 and TRBJ2-5, with a weak D call TRBD2 (5 bases). This CDR3 is 13 amino acids long. Looked up from germline, CDR1 is SGHTA and CDR2 is FQGTGA. The V end lost 5 bases, the J end lost 13 bases, and 20 bases lay between the germline ends. Here the CDR3 DNA reads TGTGCCAGCAGCGCCCCGGGGTTAAGGAAGACGTACTTC. Translation gives CASSAPGLRKTYF.

The chain employs TRBV4-3 and TRBJ2-7, with TRBD1 as a possible D gene (6 bases). This CDR3 has 15 amino acids. Germline-derived CDR1 and CDR2 are LGHNA and YSLEER. V dropped 1 base and J dropped 2 bases, with 12 bases sitting between them. The CDR3, as DNA: TGCGCCAGCAGCCAAGTGGCAGGGGTGGCCTACGAGCAGTACTTC. As protein: CASSQVAGVAYEQYF.

The rearrangement uses TRBV12-5 and TRBJ1-2, with 9 bases lining up with TRBD1. The trim removed 5 bases at V and 4 bases at J, leaving 5 bases unmatched. This CDR3 contains 14 residues. Germline V lookup: CDR1 LGHNT, CDR2 FRNRAP. CDR3 protein: CASGPTGQGYGYTF. CDR3 in DNA: TGTGCTAGTGGTCCCACGGGACAGGGCTATGGCTACACCTTC.

The CDR3 loop is CASSQTRAETQYF. The CDR3 bases are TGTGCCAGCAGCCAAACCCGCGCCGAGACCCAGTACTTC. The V and J genes are TRBV4-2 and TRBJ2-5; D unresolved. This CDR3 comprises 13 residues. Germline-derived CDR1 and CDR2 are LGHNA and YNFKEQ. V was trimmed by 2 bases and J by 5 bases, leaving 9 bases between them.

J is TRBJ2-5 and V is TRBV7-8; no clear D. Per the germline V gene, CDR1 is SGHVS and CDR2 is FQNEAQ. The CDR3 is made up of 13 amino acids. V lost 3 bases to trimming and J lost 5 bases, with 10 bases between them. In DNA form, the CDR3 reads TGTGCCAGCAGCTTGACTGTTTGGGAGACCCAGTACTTC. This sequence encodes CASSLTVWETQYF.

V gene TRBV6-5 combines with J gene TRBJ1-5, with 7 nucleotides matching TRBD1. The V segment lost 5 bases and the J segment 3 bases; nucleotides outside the gene matches: 7. The CDR3 extends over 15 amino acids. Germline V gene sequence: CDR1 MNHEY, CDR2 SVGAGI. CDR3 sequence reads: CASSRGQANNQPQHF. The CDR3 bases are TGTGCCAGCAGTCGCGGACAGGCGAACAATCAGCCCCAGCATTTT.

The V gene is TRBV4-2, the J gene TRBJ2-1, with TRBD2 identical over 7 bases. This CDR3 has 16 residues. J lost 0 bases, V lost 0 bases, and 2 bases had no gene match. Germline V gene lookup returns CDR1 LGHNA and CDR2 YNFKEQ. The CDR3 loop reads CASSQEWTSSYNEQFF. The CDR3 nucleotides are TGTGCCAGCAGCCAAGAATGGACTAGCTCCTACAATGAGCAGTTCTTC.

The rearrangement joins TRBV18 to TRBJ1-5; 7 positions agree with TRBD1. The CDR3 is 16 residues long. The germline gives CDR1 KGHSH, CDR2 LQKENI. The V segment lost 4 bases and the J segment 7 bases; nucleotides outside the gene matches: 13. The CDR3 DNA reads TGTGCCAGCTCACGCCTGTCCAGGGGGGTCGGACAGCCCCAGCATTTT. Its protein product is CASSRLSRGVGQPQHF.

This clone was found once. The J gene is TRBJ2-7, the V gene TRBV20-1; D remains ambiguous. Germline lookup yields CDR1 DFQATT and CDR2 SNEGSKA (reference sequence). V gave up 6 bases and J gave up 0 bases, with 6 bases separating them. This CDR3 spans 11 amino acids. CDR3 sequence (DNA): TGCAGTGCAACGAGCTCCTACGAGCAGTACTTC. This gives the protein CSATSSYEQYF.

This clone was seen a few times. The genes are TRBV28 and TRBJ2-7, with 12 bases fitting TRBD2. Germline CDR1 reads MDHEN; CDR2 reads SYDVKM. With 5 bases clipped from V and 5 bases from J, the junction kept 7 bases outside the gene matches. There are 15 residues in the CDR3. CDR3 sequence reads: CASSPPTSGRNEQYF. CDR3 DNA sequence: TGTGCCAGCAGTCCCCCAACTAGCGGGAGGAACGAGCAGTACTTC.

This clone appeared a single time. The J gene is TRBJ1-4, the V gene TRBV18; D is possibly TRBD1 (5 bases). V lost 3 bases, J lost 6 bases, and 11 bases lay in between. From germline, CDR1 is KGHSH and CDR2 LQKENI. The CDR3 is 14 residues long. DNA of the CDR3: TGTGCCAGCTCACCGACCCGACAGCATGAAAAACTGTTTTTT. Its translation is CASSPTRQHEKLFF.

The chain is built from TRBV3-1 (or the pseudogene TRBV3-2) and TRBJ2-1, with TRBD2 matching 7 bases. The CDR3 runs to 12 residues. Germline CDR1 and CDR2: LGHDT and YNNKEL (reference sequence). With V trimmed by 2 bases and J by 14 bases, 6 bases remained unmatched. The CDR3 protein is CASSQTGTKKFF. The CDR3 nucleotides are TGTGCCAGCAGCCAAACCGGGACTAAAAAGTTCTTC.

This clone was counted only a few times. The chain combines TRBV29-1 with TRBJ2-7, with a weak D call TRBD1 (6 bases). V was shortened by 5 bases and J by 5 bases, with 13 bases between the two germline ends. The CDR3 runs 12 residues. CDR1 SQVTM and CDR2 ANQGSEA come from the germline V gene. Here the CDR3 reads CSVRTGPNEQYF. Here the CDR3 DNA reads TGCAGCGTTCGCACAGGGCCCAACGAGCAGTACTTC.

V and J are TRBV4-1 and TRBJ2-3; 12 bases align to TRBD2. After removal of 2 bases from V and 3 bases from J, the junction contained 3 bases not matched to a gene. Germline V gene lookup returns CDR1 MGHRA and CDR2 YSYEKL. This CDR3 has 16 amino acids. As DNA, the CDR3 is TGCGCCAGCAGCCAACCGGGACTAGCGGGTACAGATACGCAGTATTTT. It codes for CASSQPGLAGTDTQYF.

As concerns this clone: Other DNA sequences in this specimen translate into the identical CDR3. The rearrangement uses TRBV7-2 and TRBJ2-1, with D possibly TRBD2 on 6 matching bases. Germline V gene lookup returns CDR1 SGHTA and CDR2 FQGNSA. The CDR3 has 16 residues. V was cut by 0 bases and J by 1 base, with 10 bases left in between. For the CDR3, the DNA is TGTGCCAGCAGCTTAGCCTTCAGCGGGTCCTACAATGAGCAGTTCTTC. As protein: CASSLAFSGSYNEQFF.

The chain recombines TRBV28 with TRBJ2-2; 9 nucleotides align to TRBD2. The germline gives CDR1 MDHEN, CDR2 SYDVKM. The CDR3 totals 19 residues. J was trimmed by 3 bases and V by 1 base; bases with no gene match: 12. The CDR3 DNA reads as TGTGCCAGCAGTTTATTGGGGCTAGCGGGGATCTTGGACACCGGGGAGCTGTTTTTT. It codes for CASSLLGLAGILDTGELFF. Supplemented by reference TRBV28 and TRBJ2-2, the full variable domain reads DVKVTQSSRYLVKRTGEKVFLECVQDMDHENMFWYRQDPGLGLRLIYFSYDVKMKEKGDIPEGYSVSREKKERFSLILESASTNQTSMYLCASSLLGLAGILDTGELFFGEGSRLTVL.

The rearrangement uses TRBV29-1 and TRBJ2-7, with 8 bases aligning to TRBD2. Germline CDR1 reads SQVTM; CDR2 reads ANQGSEA. This CDR3 contains 14 residues. V lost 8 bases and J lost 2; bases outside the gene matches: 11. The CDR3 DNA is TGCAGCCCCGAAGCGGGAGTGGCCCCCTACGAGCAGTACTTC. Its protein is CSPEAGVAPYEQYF.

The gene calls are TRBV24-1 and TRBJ1-2; tentative D call: TRBD1 (6 bases). With 3 bases removed from V and 4 bases from J, the gap between germline ends came to 14 bases. Germline V gene data show CDR1 as KGHDR and CDR2 as SFDVKD. This CDR3 contains 15 residues. CDR3 nucleotides: TGTGCCACCAGTGATGTGGGGGCTAATAGCTATGGCTACACCTTC. Encoded protein: CATSDVGANSYGYTF.

The chain couples TRBV6-6 to TRBJ2-5; 7 nucleotides align to TRBD1. Germline values: CDR1 MNHNY, CDR2 SVGAGI (reference sequence). Trimming took 2 bases from V and 2 from J; bases not matched to a gene: 2. CDR3 length: 14 residues. CDR3 bases: TGTGCCAGCAGTTACGGGACAGCGCAAGAGACCCAGTACTTC. Translation: CASSYGTAQETQYF.

V and J are TRBV18 and TRBJ2-7, with a tentative D call TRBD1 (6 bases). The CDR3 loop spans 14 amino acids. Germline V gene sequence: CDR1 KGHSH, CDR2 LQKENI. Trimming pared 6 bases from V and 3 bases from J, leaving 15 bases between. The DNA of the CDR3 is TGTGCCAGCTCGTACACACAGGGCAACTACGAGCAGTACTTC. Translation gives CASSYTQGNYEQYF.

The rearrangement links TRBV9 to TRBJ1-6; 7 bases line up with TRBD1. Germline V gives CDR1 SGDLS, CDR2 YYNGEE. Unmatched junction bases numbered 0, after V lost 2 bases and J lost 7 bases. This CDR3 has 13 amino acids. The CDR3 bases are TGTGCCAGCAGCGTGACAGGGAATTCACCCCTCCACTTT. Protein product: CASSVTGNSPLHF.

In DNA, the CDR3 is TGTGCCAGTAGTATAGATCTGGGAGCGGGAGGGCAAGATACGCAGTATTTT. Residues: CASSIDLGAGGQDTQYF. The V and J genes are TRBV19 and TRBJ2-3; 10 nucleotides line up with TRBD2. The CDR3 extends over 17 amino acids. V was pared by 0 bases and J by 5 bases, with 8 bases of the junction left unmatched. Germline lookup yields CDR1 LNHDA and CDR2 SQIVND (reference sequence).

This chain links TRBV18 with TRBJ1-1, with 8 bases identical to TRBD1. This CDR3 has 13 amino acids. The V gene's germline CDR1 is KGHSH and CDR2 LQKENI. V shed 2 bases, J shed 7 bases, and the junction held 3 bases outside the gene matches. CDR3 residues: CASSPGQGYEAFF. CDR3 DNA: TGTGCCAGCTCACCAGGACAGGGCTATGAAGCTTTCTTT.

The chain has TRBV12-3 or TRBV12-4 and TRBJ2-1; D remains ambiguous. The germline V and J ends were trimmed by 7 bases and 6 bases, with 7 bases remaining between them. The CDR3 sequence is 11 residues long. The DNA of the CDR3 is TGTGCCAGCACCGGTGGCAATGAGCAGTTCTTC. It is translated as CASTGGNEQFF.

The V and J genes are TRBV6-5 and TRBJ1-3; D is perhaps TRBD1 (5 bases). The CDR3 is 14 residues long. The germline V gene has CDR1 MNHEY and CDR2 SVGAGI. Trimming shortened V by 6 bases and J by 1 base, and 10 bases separated the two germline ends. Written as DNA, the CDR3 is TGTGCCAGCAGACGGACACCTTCTGGAAACACCATATATTTT. Protein sequence: CASRRTPSGNTIYF.

This clone was seen just once. J is TRBJ1-5 and V is TRBV4-3; maybe TRBD1 (6 bases). Per germline, CDR1 LGHNA and CDR2 YSLEER. This CDR3 contains 15 residues. Trimming shortened V by 0 bases and J by 3 bases, and 9 bases separated the two germline ends. CDR3 DNA: TGCGCCAGCAGCCAAGAAGCAGGGGACAATCAGCCCCAGCATTTT. Translation gives CASSQEAGDNQPQHF.

The chain recombines TRBV29-1 with TRBJ2-7; possibly TRBD1 for D (6 bases). This CDR3 is 12 amino acids long. The V end was cut by 6 bases, the J end by 2 bases, with 11 bases between. Germline CDR1 SQVTM, CDR2 ANQGSEA. The CDR3: CSVGTRTYEQYF. The CDR3 nucleotides are TGCAGCGTAGGGACACGGACCTACGAGCAGTACTTC.